This T cell receptor beta chain is from a study of memory CD4+ T cells and cytomegalovirus serostatus. Across the whole study: This sample comes from healthy Belgian adults, under 10 CMV seropositive, approximately 22 seronegative.

The sort gate was single viable CD3+CD4+CD8-CD45RO+ cells for memory CD4+ T cells. Donors' CMV status reflects serum IgG against pp150, pp28, p38, p52. Study-level findings and limits: Each of 60 to 80 CMV-associated TCRbeta sequences occurred in one to five individuals.

Comments on this clone: Its antigen is unidentified.

Unmatched junction bases numbered 12, after V lost 6 bases and J lost 3 bases. The CDR3 consists of 17 residues. CDR1 and CDR2 (germline): SGHTA, FQGNSA. The table came from immunoSEQ multiplex PCR; TCRdb's copy has only in-frame clones and leaves some out. The top ten hold approximately 0.44% of the sample, which has roughly 56,000 clones, about 80% seen once. V gene TRBV7-2 combines with J gene TRBJ1-3; TRBD1 matches at 9 bases. Sequencing used memory CD4+ T cells from blood. This receptor was identified in an adult in good health and CMV-seronegative. The CDR3 loop is CASSQPLGQGDGNTIYF. Here the CDR3 DNA reads TGTGCCAGCAGTCAACCCTTGGGACAGGGAGATGGAAACACCATATATTTT. Looking up the rest from reference TRBV7-2 and TRBJ1-3 gives the full variable domain: GAGVSQSPSNKVTEKGKDVELRCDPISGHTALYWYRQSLGQGLEFLIYFQGNSAPDKSGLPSDRFSAERTGGSVSTLTIQRTQQEDSAVYLCASSQPLGQGDGNTIYFGEGSWLTVV.